This entry concerns a single T cell receptor beta chain. The antigen remains unidentified. With 6 bases clipped from V and 1 base from J, the junction kept 5 bases outside the gene matches. The CDR3 spans 14 residues. In germline, CDR1 is MNHEY, CDR2 SMNVEV (reference sequence). PCR amplification relied on 60 Vbeta primers (plus 13 Jbeta primers). The data were produced by immunoSEQ multiplex PCR, yet TCRdb's version contains in-frame clones alone and is incomplete. The table records around 140,000 clones, about four fifths of them present only once. This sample stems from a study of cytomegalovirus exposure and HLA in healthy donors. Study conclusions and caveats: In vitro experiments confirmed that a few CMV-associated chains were specific for CMV antigens.

The clonotype was recovered from a young man in good health and CMV-seropositive. The chain uses TRBV27 and TRBJ1-1, with 7 bases identical to TRBD1. Sequenced input: PBMCs. The DNA for the CDR3 is TGTGCCAGCAGCCCGGGACAGTGGAACACTGAAGCTTTCTTT. Translating gives CASSPGQWNTEAFF.